The TCR beta chain under discussion was sequenced for a study of T cell responses to AZD1222 COVID-19 vaccine. Germline V gene data show CDR1 as LNHDA and CDR2 as SQIVND (reference sequence). The CDR3 has 14 amino acids. Deletions cut 3 bases from V and 4 bases from J, with 10 bases between. Remarks on this clone: Antigen: not known.

The assay was immunoSEQ multiplex PCR, and TCRdb's table has in-frame clones only and misses some. This sample has some 150,000 clones; approximately 87% occur once, and the top ten carry approximately 4.3%. Study-level points and caveats: Most donors were white British, females outnumbered males, and clonal diversity was possibly underestimated. Repertoires were collected only later (after the peak T cell response had occurred).

Pooling was applied to second doses at about 4 or about 12 weeks. This chain links TRBV19 with TRBJ1-5; weak D call: TRBD1 (6 bases). This receptor was taken from an adult who received the AZD1222 COVID-19 vaccine. Sequenced here: peripheral blood, sampled 28 days after the second AZD1222 dose. CDR3: CASSIDRFNQPQHF. The CDR3 DNA reads TGTGCCAGTAGTATTGACAGGTTTAATCAGCCCCAGCATTTT. The whole variable domain, filled in from reference TRBV19 and TRBJ1-5, reads DGGITQSPKYLFRKEGQNVTLSCEQNLNHDAMYWYRQDPGQGLRLIYYSQIVNDFQKGDIAEGYSVSREKKESFPLTVTSAQKNPTAFYLCASSIDRFNQPQHFGDGTRLSIL.